Given below is one T cell receptor (beta chain) in context. What it binds is not known. The data were taken from a study of CD8+ T cells in alopecia areata. Isolated RNA was reverse transcribed into cDNA used as the sequencing template. The table came from immunoSEQ multiplex PCR; TCRdb's copy has only in-frame clones and leaves some out. The sample has 150,000 to 200,000 clones, 50% to 60% seen once. Cell sorting was applied to PBMCs, and CD4+ and CD8+ T cells were collected. The CDR3 has 12 amino acids. Looked up from germline, CDR1 is SNHLY and CDR2 is FYNNEI. Trimming shortened V by 0 bases and J by 5 bases, and 4 bases separated the two germline ends. Study-wide findings and caveats: Mice gave a clearer picture of TCR sharing than patients did, possibly for HLA-related reasons. Especially in alopecia totalis/universalis, lesional scalp showed greater clonality than normal scalp did.

Material: CD4+ T cells sorted from blood. The receptor comes from a human donor in good health. The rearrangement joins TRBV2 to TRBJ2-5; no firm D call. The CDR3 spells CASSEAFETQYF. The CDR3 nucleotides are TGTGCCAGCAGTGAAGCCTTCGAGACCCAGTACTTC.